The 10 T cell receptor beta chains listed next were all sequenced from one sample in a study of T cells in Graves' hyperthyroidism and ophthalmopathy. Amplified TCR beta CDR3 regions derived from RNA transcripts. The primer set for the first-round RT-PCR of the TCR CDR3 was HTBI. TCRdb re-called the multiplex PCR reads with MiXCR, one entry per CDR3 protein. The table lists 300,000 to 450,000 distinct CDR3 sequences, 15% to 20% of them singletons, with around 16% in the top ten. Sequencing was performed on blood. Every receptor here comes from a woman aged 35 to 49 with Graves' ophthalmopathy.

This clonotype was counted ten times or more. CDR3 in DNA: TGTGCCAGCAGCTATGACAGGGGGCTCGTCGGGGAGCTGTTTTTT. Its translation: CASSYDRGLVGELFF. The V and J genes are TRBV7-2 and TRBJ2-2, with 10 bases aligning to TRBD1. The germline gives CDR1 SGHTA, CDR2 FQGNSA. The CDR3 contains 15 residues. V shed 4 bases, J shed 7 bases, and the junction held 6 bases outside the gene matches.

This clonotype came up many times. CDR3 loop: CASSYSRTANQPQHF. The CDR3 region has the DNA TGTGCCAGCAGTTACTCCCGGACGGCAAATCAGCCCCAGCATTTT. This chain joins TRBV6-5 and TRBJ1-5; D gene ambiguous. The CDR3 length is 15 residues. CDR1 and CDR2 (germline): MNHEY, SVGAGI. Trimming cost V 0 bases and J 4 bases, with 10 bases left between them.

This clonotype was observed many times. The chain links TRBV5-5 to TRBJ1-5; D not certain. Trimming shortened V by 0 bases and J by 0 bases, and 4 bases separated the two germline ends. Germline V gives CDR1 SGHKS, CDR2 YYEKEE (reference sequence). There are 14 residues in the CDR3. The CDR3 loop reads CASSLEYSNQPQHF. CDR3 in DNA: TGTGCCAGCAGCTTGGAGTATAGCAATCAGCCCCAGCATTTT.

The gene calls are TRBV6-1 and TRBJ2-2, with a possible D match to TRBD2 (6 bases). This CDR3 contains 13 residues. V lost 7 bases, J lost 8 bases, and 14 bases lay in between. Germline V CDR1 and CDR2: MNHNS, SASEGT. In nucleotides, the CDR3 is TGTGCCAGCATCGCGGAGGGCCTAGGGGAGCTGTTTTTT. The encoded protein is CASIAEGLGELFF.

This clonotype was counted many times. The rearrangement links TRBV20-1 to TRBJ2-5; the match to TRBD2 covers 11 bases. The CDR3 contains 15 residues. Losses at the gene ends were 3 bases for V and 5 bases for J; bases not matched to a gene: 8. Germline CDR1 and CDR2: DFQATT and SNEGSKA (reference sequence). The CDR3 spells CSARTSGIESETQYF. The CDR3, as DNA: TGCAGTGCTAGGACTAGCGGGATTGAATCGGAGACCCAGTACTTC.

In this sample, this clonotype turned up many times. The chain recombines TRBV5-1 with TRBJ1-1; D is uncertain. The CDR3 loop spans 14 amino acids. Trimming shortened V by 1 base and J by 3 bases, and 10 bases separated the two germline ends. Germline CDR1 and CDR2: SGHRS and YFSETQ. The chain's CDR3 is CASSLKSPDTEAFF. The CDR3 DNA follows: TGCGCCAGCAGCTTGAAAAGCCCGGACACTGAAGCTTTCTTT.

This clonotype was counted ten times or more. The chain has TRBV12-3 or TRBV12-4 and TRBJ2-5; D perhaps matches TRBD2 (7 bases). V gave up 8 bases and J gave up 5 bases, with 12 bases separating them. The CDR3 is made up of 12 amino acids. This CDR3 is CASRGGGETQYF. The CDR3 nucleotides read TGTGCCAGCCGAGGGGGGGGCGAGACCCAGTACTTC.

This clonotype showed up many times. This chain links TRBV9 with TRBJ2-1; D might be TRBD2 (5 bases). Germline values: CDR1 SGDLS, CDR2 YYNGEE. The CDR3 sequence is 14 residues long. Trimming left V 0 bases short and J 7 bases short, with 11 bases between. The CDR3 reads CASSVGLEANEQFF. In DNA form, the CDR3 reads TGTGCCAGCAGCGTAGGGCTGGAGGCTAATGAGCAGTTCTTC.

The sample holds many counts of this clonotype. The CDR3 coding sequence is TGTGCCTGGAGTGTACTGACAGGCCAAAAAAACATTCAGTACTTC. It codes for CAWSVLTGQKNIQYF. The chain joins TRBV30 to TRBJ2-4; a possible D gene is TRBD1 (6 bases). The V gene's germline CDR1 is GTSNPN and CDR2 SVGIG (reference sequence). This CDR3 region has 15 residues. Deletions cut 0 bases from V and 4 bases from J, with 13 bases between.

Ten or more counts support this clonotype. This sequence joins TRBV5-1 and TRBJ1-1; D is undetermined. In germline, CDR1 is SGHRS, CDR2 YFSETQ. There are 15 residues in the CDR3. V was trimmed by 4 bases and J by 3 bases, leaving 16 bases between them. In nucleotides, the CDR3 is TGCGCCAGCAGCCACATCCGAGAGGAGGACACTGAAGCTTTCTTT. It translates to CASSHIREEDTEAFF.